This T cell receptor beta chain was profiled in a study of blood T cells in healthy people across ages. Regarding the study as a whole: Higher naive T cell percentage went strongly together with higher TCR beta diversity.

With a J-beta primer mix and a sample-barcoded 5' primer, a second PCR ran about 6 to 11 cycles. Via MiXCR, TCRdb re-called the 5' RACE reads, giving one row per CDR3 protein. The sample holds approximately 780,000 distinct CDR3 sequences, roughly 26% seen once. The CDR3 consists of 13 residues. Per the germline V gene, CDR1 is DFQATT and CDR2 is SNEGSKA (reference sequence). Deletions cut 3 bases from V and 2 bases from J, with 10 bases between. This clonotype was observed a handful of times. Its antigen is unknown. These data are also associated with another study on T cells of mothers and their children.

The receptor was isolated from a boy between 10 and 17 years old in good health. V gene TRBV20-1 combines with J gene TRBJ1-2, with D unresolved. Sample: blood. CDR3 in amino acids: CSARETINYGYTF. The CDR3 DNA reads as TGCAGTGCTAGGGAGACAATCAACTATGGCTACACCTTC.